The rows below give T cell receptor beta chains drawn from one sample of a study of CD8 T cells in ankylosing spondylitis. TCRdb reanalysed the 5' RACE reads using MiXCR and keeps one entry per CDR3 protein. The table has 670,000 or so distinct CDR3 sequences, about 20% seen once; the top ten hold around 19%. The sequencing sample was made of blood, either unsorted or a sorted T cell fraction (not recorded which). All receptors come from a male donor with ankylosing spondylitis. Both conserved end residues are part of each CDR3. The D gene is left open where the match is weak. Size tells how often a clone was seen (once, few, many) or the class of an expanded clone, and some rows leave it out.

d_gene	abundance	v_gene	j_gene	CDR3nt	CDR3aa
TRBD2	.	TRBV11-2	TRBJ2-1	TGTGCCAGCAGCTCGAGCGGGAGGTCCTACAATGAGCAGTTCTTC	CASSSSGRSYNEQFF
.	few	TRBV4-1	TRBJ2-5	TGCGCCAGCAGCCAAGATAGCCCCCAAGAGACCCAGTACTTC	CASSQDSPQETQYF
TRBD2	.	TRBV29-1	TRBJ2-3	TGCAGCGTTGGGGAGCGGGATACAGATACGCAGTATTTT	CSVGERDTDTQYF
.	.	TRBV20-1	TRBJ2-2	TGCAGTGCTATTAGCGGCCCGAACACCGGGGAGCTGTTTTTT	CSAISGPNTGELFF
TRBD2	.	TRBV11-2	TRBJ2-5	TGTGCCAGCAGCTTAAGAGGGAGCGCTAGCGGGTCAGGGGAGACCCAGTACTTC	CASSLRGSASGSGETQYF
.	few	TRBV12-3/TRBV12-4	TRBJ1-5	TGTGCCAGCAGTTTGGGTTTGGGGACCCGGGAGAATCAGCCCCAGCATTTT	CASSLGLGTRENQPQHF
.	.	TRBV2	TRBJ1-1	TGTGCCAGCAGAATATCGGACACTGAAGCTTTCTTT	CASRISDTEAFF
.	.	TRBV20-1	TRBJ1-5	TGCAGTGCTAGTCCGGGGGCCCAAAAAACCGTCAATCAGCCCCAGCATTTT	CSASPGAQKTVNQPQHF
.	few	TRBV5-1	TRBJ1-1	TGCGCCAGCAGCTTGGGGGAAGGTAGCCCGAACACTGAAGCTTTCTTT	CASSLGEGSPNTEAFF
.	many	TRBV5-6	TRBJ2-2	TGTGCCAGCAGCTTTTGGGCTGACGGGGAGCTGTTTTTT	CASSFWADGELFF
TRBD2	many	TRBV15	TRBJ2-1	TGTGCCACCAGCAGGAAGTACGCTGGGACTAGCGGGAGGAATGAGCAGTTCTTC	CATSRKYAGTSGRNEQFF
TRBD1	.	TRBV18	TRBJ2-5	TGTGCCAGCTCACGACAGGGTAGTCAAGAGACCCAGTACTTC	CASSRQGSQETQYF